The rows below give T cell receptor beta chains drawn from one sample of a study of cytomegalovirus exposure and HLA in healthy donors. The repertoire was sequenced with immunoSEQ multiplex PCR; TCRdb's copy has only in-frame clones and lacks some. The sample consists of about 140,000 clones, 65% to 80% of them appearing once. The material sequenced was PBMCs. Receptor source: a man aged 35-49 years in good health and CMV-seropositive. Each CDR3 is given with its conserved first and last residue. Fields, in order: clone size, D gene, V gene, J gene, CDR3 DNA, CDR3 protein. A D gene is named only where the DNA matches it firmly. Some rows have no size entry. The others give once, few or many, or a class for an expanded clone.

clone size: -; D gene: TRBD1; V gene: TRBV5-4; J gene: TRBJ2-1; CDR3 DNA: TGTGCCAGCAGCTGGGACAGAAATGAGCAGTTCTTC; CDR3 protein: CASSWDRNEQFF
clone size: -; D gene: TRBD1; V gene: TRBV15; J gene: TRBJ2-3; CDR3 DNA: TGTGCCACCAGCAGAGAAGGGACAGGGTTTCCAGATACGCAGTATTTT; CDR3 protein: CATSREGTGFPDTQYF
clone size: once; D gene: -; V gene: TRBV7-9; J gene: TRBJ2-1; CDR3 DNA: TGTTCCAGCAGCTTAGTGTGGGGGGGGCGGAATGAGCAGTTCTTC; CDR3 protein: CSSSLVWGGRNEQFF
clone size: once; D gene: -; V gene: TRBV18; J gene: TRBJ1-1; CDR3 DNA: TGTGCCAGCTCACCACCTGCGTCTCCGCACGCTAACACTGAAGCTTTCTTT; CDR3 protein: CASSPPASPHANTEAFF
clone size: -; D gene: -; V gene: TRBV7-9; J gene: TRBJ2-7; CDR3 DNA: TGTGCCAGCAGCTCCCAGTACGAGCAGTACTTC; CDR3 protein: CASSSQYEQYF
clone size: -; D gene: TRBD1; V gene: TRBV5-4; J gene: TRBJ1-6; CDR3 DNA: TGTGCCAGCAGGTTGGACAGGGAAAATAATTCACCCCTCCACTTT; CDR3 protein: CASRLDRENNSPLHF
clone size: -; D gene: -; V gene: TRBV12-5; J gene: TRBJ2-3; CDR3 DNA: TGTGCTAGTGGTTCTAGAGATACGCAGTATTTT; CDR3 protein: CASGSRDTQYF
clone size: -; D gene: -; V gene: TRBV2; J gene: TRBJ1-1; CDR3 DNA: TGTGCCAGCAATCAAGGGGATAGGAGAAACACTGAAGCTTTCTTT; CDR3 protein: CASNQGDRRNTEAFF
clone size: -; D gene: TRBD2; V gene: TRBV11-2; J gene: TRBJ2-3; CDR3 DNA: TGTGCCAGCAGCTTTAGCGGGAGGTTCCGCACAGATACGCAGTATTTT; CDR3 protein: CASSFSGRFRTDTQYF
clone size: -; D gene: TRBD2; V gene: TRBV5-5; J gene: TRBJ2-1; CDR3 DNA: TGTGCCAGCAGCCTGCGGACTAGCGGGAGTAATGAGCAGTTCTTC; CDR3 protein: CASSLRTSGSNEQFF
clone size: -; D gene: TRBD1; V gene: TRBV27; J gene: TRBJ2-7; CDR3 DNA: TGTGCCAGCAGTTTGAGACAGGGTTTTCCCTACGAGCAGTACTTC; CDR3 protein: CASSLRQGFPYEQYF
clone size: -; D gene: -; V gene: TRBV30; J gene: TRBJ1-3; CDR3 DNA: TGTGCCTGGACCCCCTCGGGAAACACCATATATTTT; CDR3 protein: CAWTPSGNTIYF
clone size: -; D gene: TRBD1; V gene: TRBV9; J gene: TRBJ1-5; CDR3 DNA: TGTGCCAGCAGCGCGGGACAGAACAATCAGCCCCAGCATTTT; CDR3 protein: CASSAGQNNQPQHF
clone size: -; D gene: -; V gene: TRBV6-5; J gene: TRBJ2-5; CDR3 DNA: TGTGCCAGCAGCAAAACAGGGATACAGTACTTC; CDR3 protein: CASSKTGIQYF
clone size: -; D gene: TRBD1; V gene: TRBV9; J gene: TRBJ2-3; CDR3 DNA: TGTGCCAGCAGCGCAGAGGGGGACAGGTGGAGCACAGATACGCAGTATTTT; CDR3 protein: CASSAEGDRWSTDTQYF
clone size: -; D gene: TRBD1; V gene: TRBV18; J gene: TRBJ1-1; CDR3 DNA: TGTGCCAGCTCACCTAGGACAGGGGAGAACACTGAAGCTTTCTTT; CDR3 protein: CASSPRTGENTEAFF
clone size: once; D gene: -; V gene: TRBV28; J gene: TRBJ2-1; CDR3 DNA: TGTGCCAGTGCGGTCGGGGTGATCGGCAATGAGCAGTTCTTC; CDR3 protein: CASAVGVIGNEQFF
clone size: few; D gene: -; V gene: TRBV2; J gene: TRBJ2-3; CDR3 DNA: TGTGCCAGCCTTAGCCGGAGCACAGATACGCAGTATTTT; CDR3 protein: CASLSRSTDTQYF
clone size: -; D gene: -; V gene: TRBV4-1; J gene: TRBJ2-7; CDR3 DNA: TGCGCCAGCAGCCAACCGTGGAGCTACGAGCAGTACTTC; CDR3 protein: CASSQPWSYEQYF
clone size: few; D gene: -; V gene: TRBV19; J gene: TRBJ1-5; CDR3 DNA: TGTGCCAGTAGTATAGCCTCGTATAGCAATCAGCCCCAGCATTTT; CDR3 protein: CASSIASYSNQPQHF
clone size: -; D gene: -; V gene: TRBV19; J gene: TRBJ2-1; CDR3 DNA: TGTGCCAGTAGTACCCTTAGGGGCAATGAGCAGTTCTTC; CDR3 protein: CASSTLRGNEQFF
clone size: -; D gene: -; V gene: TRBV27; J gene: TRBJ2-5; CDR3 DNA: TGTGCCAGCAGTGGTCTGCGTGGGGCCGGGGAGACCCAGTACTTC; CDR3 protein: CASSGLRGAGETQYF
clone size: -; D gene: -; V gene: TRBV30; J gene: TRBJ1-4; CDR3 DNA: TGTGCCTGGAGTATCCTTGGAGCAGGGCCTAATGAAAAACTGTTTTTT; CDR3 protein: CAWSILGAGPNEKLFF
clone size: -; D gene: -; V gene: TRBV28; J gene: TRBJ1-2; CDR3 DNA: TGTGCCAGCAGTATCTCAGGGGTAGGTGGCTACACCTTC; CDR3 protein: CASSISGVGGYTF
clone size: -; D gene: TRBD2; V gene: TRBV19; J gene: TRBJ2-7; CDR3 DNA: TGTGCCAGCACCCCAGGGACGGGAGGGTCCTACGAGCAGTACTTC; CDR3 protein: CASTPGTGGSYEQYF
clone size: -; D gene: -; V gene: TRBV7-8; J gene: TRBJ2-1; CDR3 DNA: TGTGCCAGCACCCTTGCCGGAGTTACCGGCAATGAGCAGTTCTTC; CDR3 protein: CASTLAGVTGNEQFF
clone size: -; D gene: TRBD2; V gene: TRBV7-9; J gene: TRBJ2-1; CDR3 DNA: TGTTCCAGCAGCTCTAGCGGGAGGCCCTACAATGAGCAGTTCTTC; CDR3 protein: CSSSSSGRPYNEQFF
clone size: few; D gene: TRBD1; V gene: TRBV5-6; J gene: TRBJ1-5; CDR3 DNA: TGTGCCAGCAGCTTGGGGCAGGGGGATTATCAGCCCCAGCATTTT; CDR3 protein: CASSLGQGDYQPQHF
clone size: -; D gene: TRBD1; V gene: TRBV6-6; J gene: TRBJ2-5; CDR3 DNA: TGTGCCAGCAGCCCCTCGGACAGGGCGAAGACCCAGTACTTC; CDR3 protein: CASSPSDRAKTQYF
clone size: -; D gene: -; V gene: TRBV21-1; J gene: TRBJ2-1; CDR3 DNA: TGTGCCAGCAGCTACCCCCCCCCGACTAGCGGGAGCTCCTACAATGAGCAGTTCTTC; CDR3 protein: CASSYPPPTSGSSYNEQFF
clone size: -; D gene: TRBD1; V gene: TRBV27; J gene: TRBJ2-1; CDR3 DNA: TGTGCCAGCAGTTTTAATATGCGGGACAGGGTCTTC; CDR3 protein: CASSFNMRDRVF
clone size: once; D gene: TRBD2; V gene: TRBV7-7; J gene: TRBJ2-1; CDR3 DNA: TGTGCCAGCAGCTCGGGACTAGCTCCGTACAATGAGCAGTTCTTC; CDR3 protein: CASSSGLAPYNEQFF
clone size: -; D gene: -; V gene: TRBV19; J gene: TRBJ2-7; CDR3 DNA: TGTGCCAGTAGTAGCACAGGGTATTTCTACGAGCAGTACTTC; CDR3 protein: CASSSTGYFYEQYF
clone size: -; D gene: TRBD2; V gene: TRBV5-1; J gene: TRBJ2-7; CDR3 DNA: TGCGCCAGCAGCGGGACGGGAGGGCCCGGCGAGCAGTACTTC; CDR3 protein: CASSGTGGPGEQYF
clone size: -; D gene: -; V gene: TRBV27; J gene: TRBJ2-1; CDR3 DNA: TGTGCCAGCAGTTTTCGGGACTCGAACAATGAGCAGTTCTTC; CDR3 protein: CASSFRDSNNEQFF
clone size: -; D gene: -; V gene: TRBV6-6; J gene: TRBJ2-1; CDR3 DNA: TGTGCCAGCAGTGCGGGACAGATTTTCTACAATGAGCAGTTCTTC; CDR3 protein: CASSAGQIFYNEQFF
clone size: once; D gene: -; V gene: TRBV5-4; J gene: TRBJ1-1; CDR3 DNA: TGTGCCAGCAGCTTTGGCGGGGGCCAGAACACTGAAGCTTTCTTT; CDR3 protein: CASSFGGGQNTEAFF
clone size: once; D gene: -; V gene: TRBV28; J gene: TRBJ1-5; CDR3 DNA: TGTGCCAGCAGCCAAGGAGAACAGCCCCAGCATTTT; CDR3 protein: CASSQGEQPQHF
clone size: -; D gene: -; V gene: TRBV11-3; J gene: TRBJ2-2; CDR3 DNA: TGTGCCAGCAGCTGGACACCTAACACCGGGGAGCTGTTTTTT; CDR3 protein: CASSWTPNTGELFF
clone size: -; D gene: TRBD1; V gene: TRBV30; J gene: TRBJ1-5; CDR3 DNA: TGTGCCTGGAGTGAGGGACAGAGCAATCAGCCCCAGCATTTT; CDR3 protein: CAWSEGQSNQPQHF
clone size: once; D gene: -; V gene: TRBV7-7; J gene: TRBJ2-6; CDR3 DNA: TGTGCTAGCAGCCCTGACAGTTATTCTGGGGCCAACGTCCTGACTTTC; CDR3 protein: CASSPDSYSGANVLTF
clone size: -; D gene: -; V gene: TRBV6-4; J gene: TRBJ1-6; CDR3 DNA: TGTGCCAGCAGTGACTCTTCCTTTTCACCCCTCCACTTT; CDR3 protein: CASSDSSFSPLHF
clone size: -; D gene: TRBD2; V gene: TRBV6-5; J gene: TRBJ2-7; CDR3 DNA: TGTGCCAGCAGTTACTCTAGCGGGAGATACTCCTACGAGCAGTACTTC; CDR3 protein: CASSYSSGRYSYEQYF
clone size: -; D gene: TRBD1; V gene: TRBV5-1; J gene: TRBJ1-1; CDR3 DNA: TGCGCCAGCAGCTTTGGGACAGTGAACACTGAAGCTTTCTTT; CDR3 protein: CASSFGTVNTEAFF
clone size: few; D gene: TRBD1; V gene: TRBV7-8; J gene: TRBJ1-4; CDR3 DNA: TGTGCCAGCAGCCGGACAGGGGGCATTGAAAAACTGTTTTTT; CDR3 protein: CASSRTGGIEKLFF
clone size: once; D gene: TRBD2; V gene: TRBV5-4; J gene: TRBJ2-7; CDR3 DNA: TGTGCCAGCAGCTTCGCCGGGACTAGCAGCTACGAGCAGTACTTC; CDR3 protein: CASSFAGTSSYEQYF
clone size: -; D gene: -; V gene: TRBV5-1; J gene: TRBJ1-5; CDR3 DNA: TGCGCCAGCAGCTTGGAGGGGGTGGGTCAGCCCCAGCATTTT; CDR3 protein: CASSLEGVGQPQHF
clone size: -; D gene: -; V gene: TRBV5-5; J gene: TRBJ2-5; CDR3 DNA: TGTGCCAGCAGCCATACCCAGGAGACCCAGTACTTC; CDR3 protein: CASSHTQETQYF
clone size: few; D gene: -; V gene: TRBV6-5; J gene: TRBJ1-2; CDR3 DNA: TGTGCCAGCAGTTCCTTCGAGGGGGTGACTTATGGCTACACCTTC; CDR3 protein: CASSSFEGVTYGYTF
clone size: few; D gene: -; V gene: TRBV4-1; J gene: TRBJ1-2; CDR3 DNA: TGTGCCAGCAGCCAAGATTTGGTGACAGTCTTCTATGGCTACACCTTC; CDR3 protein: CASSQDLVTVFYGYTF
clone size: -; D gene: -; V gene: TRBV7-2; J gene: TRBJ1-2; CDR3 DNA: TGTGCCAGCAGCGCGGACAGTCGGGTTGGCGGCTACACCTTC; CDR3 protein: CASSADSRVGGYTF
clone size: few; D gene: -; V gene: TRBV4-1; J gene: TRBJ1-1; CDR3 DNA: TGCGCCAGCAGTCCATCCTGGCAGGGAAGAGCAGACACTGAAGCTTTCTTT; CDR3 protein: CASSPSWQGRADTEAFF
clone size: once; D gene: TRBD1; V gene: TRBV18; J gene: TRBJ1-5; CDR3 DNA: TGTGCCAGCTCACCTAGGACAGGGAGAAGTCAGCCCCAGCATTTT; CDR3 protein: CASSPRTGRSQPQHF
clone size: -; D gene: -; V gene: TRBV18; J gene: TRBJ1-5; CDR3 DNA: TGTGCCAGCTCACCCCTGGGGGGGGCAAACAATCAGCCCCAGCATTTT; CDR3 protein: CASSPLGGANNQPQHF
clone size: -; D gene: -; V gene: TRBV15; J gene: TRBJ2-2; CDR3 DNA: TGTGCCACCAGCAAATGGCAGGCCAGGACCGGGGAGCTGTTTTTT; CDR3 protein: CATSKWQARTGELFF
clone size: -; D gene: -; V gene: TRBV30; J gene: TRBJ2-2; CDR3 DNA: TGTGCCTGGAGTTTAGGCGGGATTAACACCGGGGAGCTGTTTTTT; CDR3 protein: CAWSLGGINTGELFF
clone size: -; D gene: TRBD1; V gene: TRBV5-1; J gene: TRBJ1-6; CDR3 DNA: TGCGCCAGCAGACCAAACCCCGGGACAGGGGAGTCACCCCTCCACTTT; CDR3 protein: CASRPNPGTGESPLHF
clone size: -; D gene: TRBD2; V gene: TRBV5-1; J gene: TRBJ2-5; CDR3 DNA: TGCGCCAGCACGGTAGCGGGAAAAGAGACCCAGTACTTC; CDR3 protein: CASTVAGKETQYF